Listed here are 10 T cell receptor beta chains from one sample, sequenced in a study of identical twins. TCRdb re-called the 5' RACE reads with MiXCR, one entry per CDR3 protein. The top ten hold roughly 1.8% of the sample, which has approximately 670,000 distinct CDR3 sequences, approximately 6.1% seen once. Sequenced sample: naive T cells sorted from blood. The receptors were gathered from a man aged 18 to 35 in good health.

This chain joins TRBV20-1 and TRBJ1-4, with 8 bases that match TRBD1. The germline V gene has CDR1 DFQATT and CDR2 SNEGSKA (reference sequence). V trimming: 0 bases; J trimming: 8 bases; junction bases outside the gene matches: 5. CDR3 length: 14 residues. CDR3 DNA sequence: TGCAGTGCTAGAGAAGACAGGGGTGGCGAAAAACTGTTTTTT. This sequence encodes CSAREDRGGEKLFF.

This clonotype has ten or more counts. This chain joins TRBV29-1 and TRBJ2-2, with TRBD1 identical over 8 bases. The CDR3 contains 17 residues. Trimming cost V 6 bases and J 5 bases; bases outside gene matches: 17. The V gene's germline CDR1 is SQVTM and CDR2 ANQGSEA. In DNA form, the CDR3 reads TGCAGCGTCGGATCTACCCTGACAGGGGTTTTGACCGGGGAGCTGTTTTTT. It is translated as CSVGSTLTGVLTGELFF.

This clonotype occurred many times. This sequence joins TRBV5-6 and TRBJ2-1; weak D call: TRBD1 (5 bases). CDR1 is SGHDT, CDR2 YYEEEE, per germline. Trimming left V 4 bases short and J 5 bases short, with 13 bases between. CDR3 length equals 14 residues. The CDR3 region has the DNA TGTGCCAGCAGCCCCTTGACAGTAAACAATGAGCAGTTCTTC. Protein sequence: CASSPLTVNNEQFF.

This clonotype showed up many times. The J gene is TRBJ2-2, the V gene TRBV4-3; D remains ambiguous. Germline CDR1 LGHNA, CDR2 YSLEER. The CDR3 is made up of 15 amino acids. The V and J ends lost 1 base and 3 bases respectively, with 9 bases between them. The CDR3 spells CASSQVDGYTGELFF. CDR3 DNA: TGCGCCAGCAGCCAAGTGGACGGATACACCGGGGAGCTGTTTTTT.

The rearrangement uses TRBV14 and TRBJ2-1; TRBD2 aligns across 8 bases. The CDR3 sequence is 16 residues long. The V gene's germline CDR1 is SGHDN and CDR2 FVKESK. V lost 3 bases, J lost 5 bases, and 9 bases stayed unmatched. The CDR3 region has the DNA TGTGCCAGCAGCCACCTTGCGGGAGGAAAACACAATGAGCAGTTCTTC. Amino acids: CASSHLAGGKHNEQFF.

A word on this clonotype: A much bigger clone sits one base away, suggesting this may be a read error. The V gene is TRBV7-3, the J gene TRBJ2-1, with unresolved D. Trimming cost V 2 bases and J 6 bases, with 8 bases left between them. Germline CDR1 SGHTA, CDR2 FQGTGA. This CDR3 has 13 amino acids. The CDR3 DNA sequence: TGTGCCAGCAGCTTAGAATCTTTCAATGAGCAGTTCTTC. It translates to CASSLESFNEQFF.

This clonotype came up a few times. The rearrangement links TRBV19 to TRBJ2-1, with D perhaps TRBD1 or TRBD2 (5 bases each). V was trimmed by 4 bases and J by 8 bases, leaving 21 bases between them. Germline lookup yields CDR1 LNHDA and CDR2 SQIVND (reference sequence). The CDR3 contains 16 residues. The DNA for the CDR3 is TGTGCCAGTAGTAAAACCCGGGACCGCCGGATGGATGAGCAGTTCTTC. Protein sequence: CASSKTRDRRMDEQFF. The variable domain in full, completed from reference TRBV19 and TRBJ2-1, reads DGGITQSPKYLFRKEGQNVTLSCEQNLNHDAMYWYRQDPGQGLRLIYYSQIVNDFQKGDIAEGYSVSREKKESFPLTVTSAQKNPTAFYLCASSKTRDRRMDEQFFGPGTRLTVL.

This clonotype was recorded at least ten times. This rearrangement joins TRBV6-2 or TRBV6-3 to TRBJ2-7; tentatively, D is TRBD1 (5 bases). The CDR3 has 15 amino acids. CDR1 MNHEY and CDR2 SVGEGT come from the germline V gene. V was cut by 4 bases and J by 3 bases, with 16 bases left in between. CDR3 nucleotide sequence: TGTGCCAGCAGTTCCGTGACAGTCAGAATCTACGAGCAGTACTTC. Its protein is CASSSVTVRIYEQYF.

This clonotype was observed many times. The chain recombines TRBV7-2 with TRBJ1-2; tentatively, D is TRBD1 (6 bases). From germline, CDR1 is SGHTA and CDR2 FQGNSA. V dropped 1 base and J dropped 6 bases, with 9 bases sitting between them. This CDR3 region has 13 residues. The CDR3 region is CASSLGQGNGYTF. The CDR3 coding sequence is TGTGCCAGCAGCTTAGGCCAGGGGAATGGCTACACCTTC.

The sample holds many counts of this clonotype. For the CDR3, the DNA is TGCAGTGCTGGACAGGGGGGGGACACTGAAGCTTTCTTT. It encodes CSAGQGGDTEAFF. The chain combines TRBV20-1 with TRBJ1-1; 10 bases are a match to TRBD1. The CDR3 length is 13 residues. The V gene end was trimmed by 5 bases and the J gene end by 3 bases; junction bases not matched to a gene: 3. CDR1 and CDR2 from the germline V gene are DFQATT and SNEGSKA (reference sequence).